The rows below give T cell receptor beta chains drawn from one sample of a study of T cells after yellow fever vaccination. Via MiXCR, TCRdb re-called the 5' RACE reads, giving one row per CDR3 protein. The repertoire holds tens of thousands of distinct CDR3 sequences, with approximately 6.1% as singletons. The sequencing here drew on CD8+ T cells sorted from PBMCs, taken roughly 46 days after the first yellow fever vaccination. The receptors were gathered from a man aged 18 to 35 who received the YFV17D yellow fever vaccine. Each CDR3 is given with its conserved first and last residue. A D gene is named only where the DNA matches it firmly.

V gene	J gene	D gene	CDR3 protein
TRBV7-9	TRBJ2-5	TRBD1	CASSFGDSTFLVGQYF
TRBV20-1	TRBJ2-7	TRBD2	CSALLAGVDEQYF
TRBV5-4	TRBJ2-1	.	CASSLLALHSDEQFF
TRBV6-5	TRBJ1-1	TRBD1	CASSYRGGAAEAFF
TRBV4-1	TRBJ2-7	.	CASSQTQGHEQYF
TRBV24-1	TRBJ2-3	TRBD2	CATSDFRAGVTDTQYF
TRBV7-2	TRBJ1-3	.	CASSHTTGNSGNTIYF
TRBV4-3	TRBJ1-6	.	CASSRTTDPDNSPLHF
TRBV10-3	TRBJ2-3	TRBD2	CAISEPGSGGLDSTDTQYF
TRBV15	TRBJ1-1	.	CATSRAHRLDTEAFF
TRBV12-3/TRBV12-4	TRBJ2-1	TRBD2	CASRGGGLEQFF
TRBV5-6	TRBJ2-2	.	CASSFYREVAGELFF
TRBV20-1	TRBJ2-5	.	CSARVRGYETQYF
TRBV29-1	TRBJ1-2	.	CSVGTALGGYTF
TRBV4-1	TRBJ1-1	.	CASSQGTTEAFF
TRBV6-1	TRBJ2-1	.	CASSERSSSYNEQFF
TRBV4-2	TRBJ1-4	TRBD1	CASSQESDRDEKLFF
TRBV10-3	TRBJ2-1	TRBD1	CAISGATGTGLSREQFF
TRBV28	TRBJ2-5	.	CASSLWGQETQYF
TRBV7-9	TRBJ1-1	.	CASSPHQGENTEAFF
TRBV7-6	TRBJ1-2	TRBD1	CASGPGGVNYGYTF
TRBV21-1	TRBJ2-2	.	CASSKVPSGGAYTGELFF
TRBV5-5	TRBJ1-2	.	CASSFPDWGYGYTF
TRBV4-2	TRBJ1-2	.	CASSQAGSYGYTF
TRBV4-3	TRBJ1-1	.	CASSSPGAEGEAFF
TRBV6-5	TRBJ2-1	.	CASSYSGTNNNEQFF
TRBV15	TRBJ1-1	.	CATSRLDGVSTEAFF
TRBV5-4	TRBJ2-1	TRBD1	CASSPKTGWDNEQFF
TRBV11-1	TRBJ2-1	.	CASSLAGRERPYNEQFF
TRBV20-1	TRBJ2-7	.	CSASGDLISYEQYF
TRBV7-2	TRBJ2-1	.	CASSPAGDLSYNEQFF
TRBV28	TRBJ2-2	.	CASLRRLTGELFF
TRBV5-1	TRBJ2-1	TRBD2	CASSSGLPYNEQFF
TRBV29-1	TRBJ2-3	TRBD2	CSVGSGGLSDTQYF
TRBV4-2	TRBJ2-1	.	CASSQDPGAYNEQFF
TRBV11-2	TRBJ2-5	TRBD2	CASSLLSGSGGPWKTQYF
TRBV14	TRBJ2-3	TRBD1	CASSQDRDRRHTDTQYF
TRBV12-3/TRBV12-4	TRBJ2-3	TRBD2	CASSPERGSKTDTQYF
TRBV5-4	TRBJ2-3	TRBD1	CASSMTGDTDTQYF
TRBV7-2	TRBJ2-3	.	CASSLGREVDTQYF
TRBV6-1	TRBJ2-2	.	CASSRFTGANTGELFF
TRBV4-1	TRBJ1-1	TRBD1	CASSLGTGVNTEAFF
TRBV12-3/TRBV12-4	TRBJ1-1	.	CASSFRQSMNTEAFF
TRBV24-1	TRBJ2-5	.	CATSDSGEGRETQYF
TRBV6-5	TRBJ2-7	.	CASSYSGDYEQYF
TRBV3-1	TRBJ2-6	.	CASSQDGRFSGANVLTF
TRBV12-3/TRBV12-4	TRBJ2-1	.	CASSWSIGEQFF
TRBV11-2	TRBJ2-1	TRBD1	CASSLGQDSYNEQFF
TRBV6-1	TRBJ2-3	TRBD2	CASRLAGAVSTDTQYF
TRBV7-2	TRBJ2-7	TRBD2	CASRGLANAYEQYF
TRBV6-5	TRBJ1-1	.	CASSYSMGGNAEAFF
TRBV4-3	TRBJ2-5	TRBD1	CASSRMGQGSDTQYF
TRBV5-1	TRBJ1-1	.	CASSLVGANTEAFF